This T cell receptor beta chain was captured by sequencing in a study of CD8+CD57+ T cells in acquired aplastic anemia. Study-wide results and caveats: Both patients and controls carried the same twenty-nine CD8+ CDR3 sequences.

Genomic DNA constituted the template upon which TCR beta VDJ and CDR3 profiling was performed. Using its own MiXCR run on the reads, TCRdb lists one record per CDR3 protein. This sample has roughly 180,000 distinct CDR3 sequences, with about three fifths found just once. The V gene's germline CDR1 is SGHRS and CDR2 YFSETQ. CDR3 size: 14 residues. Unmatched junction bases numbered 9, after V lost 5 bases and J lost 8 bases. This clonotype has a count of ten or more. Its antigen is currently unknown. Sequenced sample: sorted CD4+, CD8+, or CD8+CD57+ T cells (not recorded which) from PBMCs. The TCR originated in a human donor with severe aplastic anemia or a healthy control (not recorded which). This rearrangement joins TRBV5-1 to TRBJ2-1; the match to TRBD2 covers 8 bases. The CDR3 sequence: CASSSGITGDEQFF. CDR3 DNA: TGCGCCAGCAGTAGCGGGATCACCGGCGATGAGCAGTTCTTC. The full variable domain, rest sourced from reference TRBV5-1 and TRBJ2-1, is KAGVTQTPRYLIKTRGQQVTLSCSPISGHRSVSWYQQTPGQGLQFLFEYFSETQRNKGNFPGRFSGRQFSNSRSEMNVSTLELGDSALYLCASSSGITGDEQFFGPGTRLTVL.